Below are 3 T cell receptor beta chains sequenced from a single sample in a study of cytomegalovirus exposure and HLA in healthy donors. The PCR was carried out with 60 Vbeta primers and 13 Jbeta primers. Method: immunoSEQ multiplex PCR; TCRdb's copy keeps in-frame clones and lacks some. The sample records 200,000 to 250,000 clones, 70% to 85% being singletons. What was sequenced was PBMCs. These receptors came from a woman aged 55-70 years in good health and CMV-seropositive.

The rearrangement links TRBV4-1 to TRBJ2-7; D may be TRBD2 (6 bases). Germline CDR1 is MGHRA and CDR2 is YSYEKL. Trimming shortened V by 4 bases and J by 1 base, and 11 bases separated the two germline ends. This CDR3 is 14 amino acids long. In DNA, the CDR3 is TGCGCCAGCAGCCCTGGTCGGGGGTCCTACGAGCAGTACTTC. This codes for CASSPGRGSYEQYF.

By share, this clone ranks as medium-sized. V usage is TRBV11-2 and J usage is TRBJ2-7; 7 nucleotides align to TRBD2. The V gene's germline CDR1 is SGHAT and CDR2 FQNNGV. V lost 6 bases and J lost 2; bases outside the gene matches: 7. CDR3 length: 14 amino acids. The CDR3 DNA is TGTGCCAGCAGTCTAGGGAGGGAGCCCTACGAGCAGTACTTC. Translated, it gives CASSLGREPYEQYF.

V is TRBV5-6 and J is TRBJ2-5; no reliable D call. This CDR3 has 13 amino acids. Germline CDR1 SGHDT, CDR2 YYEEEE. V lost 2 bases and J 1 base, leaving 6 bases between the germline ends. In DNA form, the CDR3 reads TGTGCCAGCAGCTTTAGCCTCCAAGAGACCCAGTACTTC. It specifies CASSFSLQETQYF.